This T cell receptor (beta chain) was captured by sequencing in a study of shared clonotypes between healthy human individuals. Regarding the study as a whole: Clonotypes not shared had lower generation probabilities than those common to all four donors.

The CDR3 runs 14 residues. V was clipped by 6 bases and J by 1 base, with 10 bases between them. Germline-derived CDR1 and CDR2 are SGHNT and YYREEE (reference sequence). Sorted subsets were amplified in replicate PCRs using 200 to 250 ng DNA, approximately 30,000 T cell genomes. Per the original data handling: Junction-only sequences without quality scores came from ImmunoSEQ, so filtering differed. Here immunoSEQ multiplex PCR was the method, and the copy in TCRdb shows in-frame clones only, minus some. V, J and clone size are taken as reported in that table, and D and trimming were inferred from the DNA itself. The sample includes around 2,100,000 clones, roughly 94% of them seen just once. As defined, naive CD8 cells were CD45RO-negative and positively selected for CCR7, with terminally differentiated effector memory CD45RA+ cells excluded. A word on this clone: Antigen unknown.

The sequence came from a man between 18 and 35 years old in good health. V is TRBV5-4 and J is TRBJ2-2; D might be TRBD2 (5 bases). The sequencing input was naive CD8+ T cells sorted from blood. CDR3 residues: CASTRTLNTGELFF. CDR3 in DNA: TGTGCCAGCACCAGGACTTTGAACACCGGGGAGCTGTTTTTT.